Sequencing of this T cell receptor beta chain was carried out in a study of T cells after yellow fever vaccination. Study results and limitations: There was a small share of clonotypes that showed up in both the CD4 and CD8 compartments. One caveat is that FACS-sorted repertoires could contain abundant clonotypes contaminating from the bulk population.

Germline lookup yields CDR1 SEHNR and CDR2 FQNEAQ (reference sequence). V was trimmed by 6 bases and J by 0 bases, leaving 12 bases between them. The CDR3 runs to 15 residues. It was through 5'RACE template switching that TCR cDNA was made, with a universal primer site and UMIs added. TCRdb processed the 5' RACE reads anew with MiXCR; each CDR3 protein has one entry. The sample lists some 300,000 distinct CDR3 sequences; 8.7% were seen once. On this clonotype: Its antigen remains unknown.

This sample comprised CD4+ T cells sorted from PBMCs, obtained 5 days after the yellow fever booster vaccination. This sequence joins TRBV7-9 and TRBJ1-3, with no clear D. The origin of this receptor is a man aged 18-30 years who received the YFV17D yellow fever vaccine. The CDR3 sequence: CASRPRGSSGNTIYF. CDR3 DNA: TGTGCCAGCAGACCTCGGGGTTCCTCTGGAAACACCATATATTTT.